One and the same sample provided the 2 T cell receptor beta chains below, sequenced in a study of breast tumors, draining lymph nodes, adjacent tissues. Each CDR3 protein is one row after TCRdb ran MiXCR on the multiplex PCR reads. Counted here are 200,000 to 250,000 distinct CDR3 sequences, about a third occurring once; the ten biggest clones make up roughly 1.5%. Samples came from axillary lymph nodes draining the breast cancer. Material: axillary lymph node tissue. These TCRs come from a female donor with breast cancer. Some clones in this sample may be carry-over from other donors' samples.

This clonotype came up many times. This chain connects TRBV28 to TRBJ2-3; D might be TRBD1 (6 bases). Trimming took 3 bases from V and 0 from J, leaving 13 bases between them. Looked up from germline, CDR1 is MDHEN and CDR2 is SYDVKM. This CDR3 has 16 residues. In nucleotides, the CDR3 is TGTGCCAGCAGTTTCGCAGGGGCGGCTAGCACAGATACGCAGTATTTT. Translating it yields CASSFAGAASTDTQYF.

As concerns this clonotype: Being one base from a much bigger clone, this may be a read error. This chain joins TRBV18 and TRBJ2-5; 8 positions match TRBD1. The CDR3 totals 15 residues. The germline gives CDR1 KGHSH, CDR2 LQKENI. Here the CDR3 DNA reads TGTGCCAGCTCACCACCGAGCAGGGGGCAAGAGGCCCAGTACTTC. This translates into CASSPPSRGQEAQYF.